Shown below are 14 T cell receptor beta chains from a single sample sequenced in a study of PD-1 blockade in classical Hodgkin lymphoma. Profiling relied on immunoSEQ multiplex PCR, and the TCRdb table lists in-frame clones only, not all of them. The sample has roughly 62,000 clones; 88% are singletons. No patient escaped relapse after autologous stem cell transplantation, and brentuximab vedotin exposure varied. The sample consisted of peripheral blood mononuclear cells (PBMCs), taken at baseline. The receptors here all came from a human donor with classical Hodgkin lymphoma.

The chain links TRBV21-1 to TRBJ2-7; TRBD2 is the table's D call, not checked against the DNA. TRBV21-1 is tagged as a pseudogene. The CDR3 length is 18 residues. The DNA for the CDR3 is TGTGCCAGCAGCAAAGATAAGAGGCAGATACACCTCGGGGACGAGCAGTACTTC. Residues: CASSKDKRQIHLGDEQYF.

The chain recombines TRBV10-2 with TRBJ2-3, with 9 positions matching TRBD2. Per germline, CDR1 WSHSY and CDR2 SAAADI. The trim removed 6 bases at V and 2 bases at J, leaving 6 bases unmatched. This CDR3 is 15 amino acids long. CDR3: CASREAGGFTDTQYF. CDR3 DNA: TGCGCCAGCAGAGAAGCGGGGGGCTTCACAGATACGCAGTATTTT.

This chain joins TRBV10-1 and TRBJ1-6, with 7 bases matching TRBD1. The V segment lost 6 bases and the J segment 8 bases; nucleotides outside the gene matches: 13. Germline CDR1 WNHNN, CDR2 SYGVQD (reference sequence). The CDR3 spans 16 residues. CDR3 sequence: CASRRKDDRDDSPLHF. In DNA, the CDR3 is TGCGCCAGCAGAAGGAAGGACGACAGGGACGATTCACCCCTCCACTTT.

The J gene is TRBJ2-1, the V gene TRBV7-7; TRBD2 matches at 8 bases. The CDR3 extends over 18 amino acids. V gave up 0 bases and J gave up 4 bases; unmatched junction bases: 11. Per the germline V gene, CDR1 is SSHAT and CDR2 is FNYEAQ (reference sequence). The CDR3 DNA follows: TGTGCCAGCAGCTTAGCAGGGGGGGCTAGCGGGTCGTACAATGAGCAGTTCTTC. It specifies CASSLAGGASGSYNEQFF.

This clone was observed once. The chain is built from TRBV6-5 and TRBJ1-6; no reliable D call. The CDR3 extends over 14 amino acids. With 6 bases removed from V and 9 bases from J, the gap between germline ends came to 15 bases. Germline V lookup: CDR1 MNHEY, CDR2 SVGAGI. The CDR3 DNA sequence: TGTGCCAGCAGCCCCCCGGAAGAGGGTTCACCCCTCCACTTT. It specifies CASSPPEEGSPLHF.

This clone has more than one count but fewer than ten. The chain joins TRBV9 to TRBJ2-5; D may correspond to TRBD1 or TRBD2 (5 bases each). In germline, CDR1 is SGDLS, CDR2 YYNGEE. This CDR3 spans 15 amino acids. Trimming shortened V by 3 bases and J by 2 bases, and 14 bases separated the two germline ends. CDR3 DNA: TGTGCCAGCAGCGGCCGGGGCCGGCAGCAAGAGACCCAGTACTTC. Its translation: CASSGRGRQQETQYF.

This rearrangement joins TRBV6-5 to TRBJ1-2; 8 nucleotides agree with TRBD1. V lost 2 bases to trimming and J lost 9 bases; unmatched junction nucleotides: 2. The germline V gene encodes CDR1 MNHEY and CDR2 SVGAGI. The CDR3 is 12 amino acids. CDR3 amino acids: CASSYRQGSYTF. The CDR3 region has the DNA TGTGCCAGCAGTTACAGACAGGGGAGCTACACCTTC.

This rearrangement joins TRBV13 to TRBJ1-1; perhaps TRBD1 as D (5 bases). The CDR3 has 14 amino acids. Germline assignment: CDR1 PRHDT and CDR2 FYEKMQ (reference sequence). The V and J ends lost 3 bases and 5 bases respectively, with 13 bases between them. The CDR3: CASSFGTEGTEAFF. In DNA, the CDR3 is TGTGCCAGCAGCTTTGGTACGGAGGGGACTGAAGCTTTCTTT.

The V gene is TRBV12-5, the J gene TRBJ1-1, with a tentative D call TRBD1 (6 bases). CDR3 length: 14 residues. The V end was cut by 5 bases, the J end by 1 base, with 11 bases between. Germline V gene sequence: CDR1 LGHNT, CDR2 FRNRAP. For the CDR3, the DNA is TGTGCTAGTGGTCTCGGACAGCCGAACACTGAAGCTTTCTTT. Residues: CASGLGQPNTEAFF. Complete variable domain (other parts from reference TRBV12-5 and TRBJ1-1): DARVTQTPRHKVTEMGQEVTMRCQPILGHNTVFWYRQTMMQGLELLAYFRNRAPLDDSGMPKDRFSAEMPDATLATLKIQPSEPRDSAVYFCASGLGQPNTEAFFGQGTRLTVV.

The chain uses TRBV19 and TRBJ1-2, with no clear D. CDR3 size: 15 residues. Trimming took 1 base from V and 9 from J, leaving 18 bases between them. CDR1 LNHDA and CDR2 SQIVND come from the germline V gene (reference sequence). DNA of the CDR3: TGTGCCAGTAGTATAGCCGCAGAACCCGCTGGTCGCTACACCTTC. Its protein product is CASSIAAEPAGRYTF.

This sequence joins TRBV6-6 and TRBJ2-7; the D gene is possibly TRBD1 (6 bases). This CDR3 is 13 amino acids long. Trimming took 6 bases from V and 1 from J, leaving 10 bases between them. CDR1 MNHNY and CDR2 SVGAGI come from the germline V gene (reference sequence). CDR3: CASRPTGSYEQYF. CDR3 DNA sequence: TGTGCCAGCAGACCGACAGGTTCCTACGAGCAGTACTTC.

This clone was observed a few times. The chain uses TRBV6-5 and TRBJ1-6, with 12 bases that match TRBD1. The V and J ends lost 4 bases and 10 bases, in that order; junction bases with no gene match: 5. The CDR3 runs 15 residues. Germline V gives CDR1 MNHEY, CDR2 SVGAGI. This CDR3 reads CASSSRDRGQSPLHF. The DNA for the CDR3 is TGTGCCAGCAGTTCCCGGGACAGGGGGCAGTCACCCCTCCACTTT.

J is TRBJ2-1 and V is TRBV6-1; D is possibly TRBD1 (5 bases). Germline CDR1 reads MNHNS; CDR2 reads SASEGT. V was trimmed by 2 bases and J by 2 bases, leaving 25 bases between them. The CDR3 length is 20 residues. The CDR3 DNA reads TGTGCCAGCAGTGAATCTGGACACAGAATACCGGACCAGGCCTACAATGAGCAGTTCTTC. Protein product: CASSESGHRIPDQAYNEQFF.

The V call is TRBV7-8, the J call TRBJ2-2, with 9 bases that match TRBD1. J lost 8 bases, V lost 6 bases, and 13 bases had no gene match. The CDR3 runs 16 residues. CDR1 and CDR2 from the germline V gene are SGHVS and FQNEAQ. The CDR3 coding sequence is TGTGCCAGCAGTCGCGTTCCGGGACAGGGAAGGGGGGAGCTGTTTTTT. Protein: CASSRVPGQGRGELFF.